This is a list of T cell receptor beta chains from one sample in a study of T cell responses to AZD1222 COVID-19 vaccine. Sequencing used immunoSEQ multiplex PCR; TCRdb keeps in-frame clones, though not all of them. The table lists 95,000 to 150,000 clones, around nine tenths of them singletons. The source was peripheral blood, collected on day 0 of MenACWY control vaccination. The receptor set was obtained from an adult in good health. CDR3s include the opening cysteine and the closing phenylalanine or tryptophan. The D gene is left open where the match is weak. Only some rows state a clone size, as once, few, many or a class for expanded clones.

abundance	v_gene	j_gene	d_gene	CDR3aa	CDR3nt
NA	TRBV7-8	TRBJ1-3	NA	CASSQGHISGNTIYF	TGTGCCAGCAGCCAGGGACACATCTCTGGAAACACCATATATTTT
NA	TRBV7-2	TRBJ1-2	NA	CASSTLAGADGYTF	TGTGCCAGCAGCACATTGGCCGGGGCGGATGGCTACACCTTC
NA	TRBV6-4	TRBJ2-1	NA	CASSEGMVNEQFF	TGTGCCAGCAGTGAAGGAATGGTCAATGAGCAGTTCTTC
once	TRBV15	TRBJ2-1	TRBD2	CATSRGTSGNNEQFF	TGTGCCACCAGCAGAGGGACTAGCGGTAACAATGAGCAGTTCTTC
NA	TRBV5-1	TRBJ2-3	NA	CASSLDLRSGTDTQYF	TGCGCCAGCAGCTTGGATTTGCGAAGTGGCACAGATACGCAGTATTTT
NA	TRBV6-5	TRBJ2-7	NA	CASSYSAGGSEQYF	TGTGCCAGCAGTTACTCGGCAGGGGGGTCGGAGCAGTACTTC
NA	TRBV11-2	TRBJ1-1	NA	CASSQRPTGTKGAEAFF	TGTGCCAGCAGCCAGCGCCCTACAGGGACGAAAGGCGCTGAAGCTTTCTTT
NA	TRBV27	TRBJ1-2	TRBD1	CASSTGVELGYTF	TGTGCCAGCAGTACAGGGGTGGAACTGGGCTACACCTTC
NA	TRBV20-1	TRBJ1-2	NA	CSASRLGYGYTF	TGCAGTGCTAGTAGGTTAGGCTATGGCTACACCTTC
NA	TRBV6-2/TRBV6-3	TRBJ1-2	NA	CASSYLPGTTGHRDYGYTF	TGTGCCAGCAGTTACCTTCCCGGGACGACTGGACACCGCGACTATGGCTACACCTTC
NA	TRBV5-5	TRBJ1-1	NA	CASSLDGGRTEAFF	TGTGCCAGCAGCTTGGATGGGGGGCGCACTGAAGCTTTCTTT
NA	TRBV27	TRBJ1-6	TRBD1	CASRFGTDNSPLHF	TGTGCCAGCAGGTTCGGGACAGATAATTCACCCCTCCACTTT
NA	TRBV7-3	TRBJ2-7	TRBD1	CASSTGQGKQQYF	TGTGCCAGCAGCACTGGACAGGGTAAACAGCAGTACTTC
NA	TRBV6-5	TRBJ1-1	NA	CASSREGNTEAFF	TGTGCCAGCAGTCGCGAGGGGAACACTGAAGCTTTCTTT
NA	TRBV5-6	TRBJ1-2	NA	CASRTGTFYGYTF	TGTGCCAGCAGAACCGGGACTTTCTATGGCTACACCTTC
NA	TRBV20-1	TRBJ1-6	NA	CSASGGNSPLHF	TGCAGTGCTAGTGGAGGGAATTCACCCCTCCACTTT
NA	TRBV9	TRBJ1-4	TRBD1	CASSVGGTGVTNEKLFF	TGTGCCAGCAGCGTAGGGGGGACAGGGGTCACTAATGAAAAACTGTTTTTT
NA	TRBV6-5	TRBJ2-7	TRBD1	CASSYRDRDSYEQYF	TGTGCCAGCAGTTACCGGGACAGGGATTCCTACGAGCAGTACTTC
NA	TRBV6-5	TRBJ1-1	NA	CASSYVGGGGDTEAFF	TGTGCCAGCAGTTACGTCGGGGGCGGTGGTGACACTGAAGCTTTCTTT
NA	TRBV28	TRBJ2-3	TRBD2	CASSWGRDFTDTQYF	TGTGCCAGCAGCTGGGGGAGGGATTTCACAGATACGCAGTATTTT
NA	TRBV27	TRBJ2-2	TRBD2	CASSFLAGVTGELFF	TGTGCCAGCAGTTTTTTAGCGGGAGTGACCGGGGAGCTGTTTTTT
NA	TRBV25-1	TRBJ1-1	NA	CASSPAGRVGTEAFF	TGTGCCAGCAGTCCAGCGGGGAGGGTAGGCACTGAAGCTTTCTTT
NA	TRBV21-1	TRBJ2-5	NA	CASSKMPETQYF	TGTGCCAGCAGCAAGATGCCGGAGACCCAGTACTTC